A single sample gave rise to the 8 T cell receptor beta chains below, sequenced in a study of cytomegalovirus exposure and HLA in healthy donors. The PCR ran on 60 Vbeta and 13 Jbeta primers. Clones were read by immunoSEQ multiplex PCR, and TCRdb kept only the in-frame ones, dropping some. The sample contains roughly 150,000 clones, approximately 85% of which appear only once. Sequencing used PBMCs. These receptors came from a man aged 30 to 45 in good health and CMV-seropositive.

J is TRBJ2-7 and V is TRBV11-3; 7 bases agree with TRBD1. V lost 2 bases to trimming and J lost 0 bases; unmatched junction nucleotides: 7. Germline V gives CDR1 SGHNT, CDR2 YENEEA. The CDR3 sequence is 16 residues long. Written as DNA, the CDR3 is TGTGCCAGCAGCTTAAGGACGACAGGGCTCTCCTACGAGCAGTACTTC. Its translation is CASSLRTTGLSYEQYF. The variable domain in full, with the rest retrieved from reference TRBV11-3 and TRBJ2-7, is EAGVVQSPRYKIIEKKQPVAFWCNPISGHNTLYWYLQNLGQGPELLIRYENEEAVDDSQLPKDRFSAERLKGVDSTLKIQPAELGDSAVYLCASSLRTTGLSYEQYFGPGTRLTVT.

DNA for the CDR3: TGTGCCAGCAGCTTAGAGCTGGAGCTAGCGGAGGGGGAGACCCAGTACTTC. Translation: CASSLELELAEGETQYF. The chain carries TRBV5-6 and TRBJ2-5; TRBD2 aligns across 7 bases. Per germline, CDR1 SGHDT and CDR2 YYEEEE. This CDR3 spans 17 amino acids. Losses at the gene ends were 2 bases for V and 5 bases for J; bases not matched to a gene: 15.

The J gene is TRBJ1-4, the V gene TRBV9, with D perhaps TRBD1 (6 bases). Germline CDR1 and CDR2: SGDLS and YYNGEE. The V gene lost 3 bases and the J gene lost 8 bases, with 8 bases spanning the gap. The CDR3 length is 12 residues. The CDR3 reads CASSATGEKLFF. In DNA, the CDR3 is TGTGCCAGCAGCGCGACAGGAGAAAAACTGTTTTTT.

The chain is built from TRBV19 and TRBJ2-6, with 7 bases aligning to TRBD2. Germline trimming cut 5 bases from V and 1 base from J; bases unmatched to any gene: 2. Germline V gene data show CDR1 as LNHDA and CDR2 as SQIVND (reference sequence). The CDR3 has 15 residues. The CDR3 DNA reads as TGTGCCAGTAGTCCAGCGGGGTCTGGGGCCAACGTCCTGACTTTC. This translates into CASSPAGSGANVLTF.

The V and J genes are TRBV15 and TRBJ2-7; D gene uncertain. CDR1 is LNHNV, CDR2 YYDKDF, per germline (reference sequence). There are 13 residues in the CDR3. V was cut by 0 bases and J by 7 bases, with 10 bases left in between. The CDR3 DNA is TGTGCCACCAGCAGAGACCAAAGGAGTGAGCAGTACTTC. Translating it yields CATSRDQRSEQYF.

This sequence joins TRBV2 and TRBJ1-2; maybe TRBD1 (5 bases). Germline V lookup: CDR1 SNHLY, CDR2 FYNNEI. V lost 6 bases, J lost 4 bases, and 12 bases lay in between. This CDR3 is built from 13 residues. In DNA, the CDR3 is TGTGCCAGCAGGGAATCAGGGTTCTATGGCTACACCTTC. Its translation: CASRESGFYGYTF.

Here the CDR3 reads CASSSSLLGPEGQGAVQIQYF. CDR3 nucleotide sequence: TGTGCCAGCAGCTCAAGCCTCCTAGGGCCCGAGGGACAGGGTGCGGTTCAGATCCAGTACTTC. The V gene is TRBV7-8, the J gene TRBJ2-5, with 9 bases aligning to TRBD1. The CDR3 is 21 amino acids. After removal of 4 bases from V and 10 bases from J, the junction contained 31 bases not matched to a gene. The V gene's germline CDR1 is SGHVS and CDR2 FQNEAQ.

The chain joins TRBV19 to TRBJ1-5; TRBD1 might be the D (6 bases). Trimming pared 5 bases from V and 8 bases from J, leaving 22 bases between. The CDR3 consists of 16 residues. Germline V CDR1 and CDR2: LNHDA, SQIVND (reference sequence). The CDR3 spells CASSSQGPGPHEPQHF. In nucleotides, the CDR3 is TGTGCCAGTAGTTCACAGGGACCTGGGCCTCACGAGCCCCAGCATTTT.